This TCR beta chain was captured by sequencing in a study of CD8 T cells in ankylosing spondylitis. This clonotype has just a few counts. TCRdb used MiXCR to reprocess the 5' RACE reads, holding one entry per CDR3 protein. The profile covers roughly 260,000 distinct CDR3 sequences, with 20% appearing a single time and less than 9.5% taken by the ten largest. Germline V lookup: CDR1 SGHRS, CDR2 YFSETQ. V gave up 0 bases and J gave up 0 bases, with 6 bases separating them. CDR3 length: 15 residues. Sequenced: blood, either unsorted or a sorted T cell fraction (not recorded which). The clonotype originates from a male donor with ankylosing spondylitis or in good health (not recorded which). The chain couples TRBV5-1 to TRBJ1-4; no definite D call. CDR3 amino acids: CASSLGYATNEKLFF. CDR3 coding DNA: TGCGCCAGCAGCTTGGGATATGCAACTAATGAAAAACTGTTTTTT.